Shown below are 12 T cell receptor beta chains from a single sample sequenced in a study of early T cells in non-severe SARS-CoV-2 infection. Each CDR3 protein is one row after TCRdb ran MiXCR on the 5' RACE reads. The data show some 76,000 distinct CDR3 sequences, 15% seen once. What was sequenced was whole blood. The receptor set was obtained from an adult who was a healthcare worker with PCR-confirmed SARS-CoV-2 infection or an uninfected control (not recorded which).

As to this clonotype: One end of the junction is discordant with germline, which a read error may explain. This rearrangement joins TRBV6-5 to TRBJ2-5, with 8 bases aligning to TRBD2. Germline V gene lookup returns CDR1 MNHEY and CDR2 SVGAGI. The CDR3 is 15 amino acids. CDR3 protein: CASSYGSGVKEIQYF. The CDR3 DNA follows: TGTGCCAGCAGTTACGGTAGCGGGGTAAAAGAGATCCAGTACTTC.

This clonotype was observed a few times. J is TRBJ2-2 and V is TRBV29-1; TRBD1 agrees at 7 bases. Germline CDR1 reads SQVTM; CDR2 reads ANQGSEA. This CDR3 region has 12 residues. Germline trimming cut 7 bases from V and 3 bases from J; bases unmatched to any gene: 2. Here the CDR3 reads CSGRGHTGELFF. The CDR3 DNA reads TGCAGCGGAAGGGGGCACACCGGGGAGCTGTTTTTT.

The chain has TRBV4-1 and TRBJ2-7; D may be TRBD1 (5 bases). V lost 4 bases to trimming and J lost 3 bases, with 19 bases between them. The germline V gene has CDR1 MGHRA and CDR2 YSYEKL. The length of the CDR3 is 16 residues. CDR3 in DNA: TGCGCCAGCAGCCCCTCCGGGCAGGGCGTTATCTACGAGCAGTACTTC. Translation gives CASSPSGQGVIYEQYF.

The chain employs TRBV30 and TRBJ2-7, with a possible D match to TRBD1 (5 bases). V was shortened by 3 bases and J by 4 bases, with 7 bases between the two germline ends. Germline V gene sequence: CDR1 GTSNPN, CDR2 SVGIG (reference sequence). The CDR3 runs 11 residues. This CDR3 reads CAWRRGYEQYF. The CDR3 DNA reads TGTGCCTGGAGAAGGGGATACGAGCAGTACTTC.

The J gene is TRBJ2-1, the V gene TRBV24-1; 12 positions match TRBD2. The CDR3 loop spans 15 amino acids. With V trimmed by 5 bases and J by 7 bases, 5 bases remained unmatched. In germline, CDR1 is KGHDR, CDR2 SFDVKD. The CDR3 nucleotides read TGTGCCACCAGTGCCCTGACTAGCGGGAGAAATGAGCAGTTCTTC. This translates into CATSALTSGRNEQFF.

This clonotype appeared once. V is TRBV20-1 and J is TRBJ1-4, with D tentatively TRBD1 (6 bases). Germline V gene lookup returns CDR1 DFQATT and CDR2 SNEGSKA (reference sequence). CDR3 length equals 12 residues. CDR3 DNA: TGCAGCGGCACAGGGTCCGGGGGTGAACTGTTTTTT. Amino acids: CSGTGSGGELFF.

The chain carries TRBV11-2 and TRBJ1-4; 7 positions agree with TRBD1. Germline CDR1 reads SGHAT; CDR2 reads FQNNGV. After removal of 6 bases from V and 15 bases from J, the junction contained 7 bases not matched to a gene. CDR3 length equals 11 residues. The CDR3 DNA is TGTGCCAGCAGTCAAGACAGGGCGATGTTTTTT. This sequence encodes CASSQDRAMFF.

The table lists this clonotype with a few counts. The genes are TRBV20-1 and TRBJ1-2; no clear D gene. CDR3 size: 8 residues. Looked up from germline, CDR1 is DFQATT and CDR2 is SNEGSKA (reference sequence). The V gene lost 3 bases and the J gene lost 11 bases, with 4 bases spanning the gap. The CDR3 DNA reads as TGCAGTGCTAGCGGTTACACCTTC. Protein: CSASGYTF.

This clonotype has just a few counts. The chain carries TRBV10-3 and TRBJ2-1; 11 nucleotides agree with TRBD2. CDR3 size: 15 residues. Trimming took 7 bases from V and 6 from J; bases not matched to a gene: 8. Germline V lookup: CDR1 ENHRY, CDR2 SYGVKD. Written as DNA, the CDR3 is TGTGCCATCATGAAGTCTAGCGGGGGGCTCAATGAGCAGTTCTTC. Translated, it gives CAIMKSSGGLNEQFF.

The rearrangement joins TRBV9 to TRBJ1-2, with TRBD1 matching 11 bases. The CDR3 sequence is 14 residues long. With V trimmed by 4 bases and J by 8 bases, 7 bases remained unmatched. Germline V gene sequence: CDR1 SGDLS, CDR2 YYNGEE. CDR3 sequence (DNA): TGTGCCAGCAGCCCAGGACAGGGGGCGAGGGGCTACACCTTC. Protein product: CASSPGQGARGYTF. The whole variable domain, remainder taken from reference TRBV9 and TRBJ1-2, is DSGVTQTPKHLITATGQRVTLRCSPRSGDLSVYWYQQSLDQGLQFLIQYYNGEERAKGNILERFSAQQFPDLHSELNLSSLELGDSALYFCASSPGQGARGYTFGSGTRLTVV.

This sequence joins TRBV7-2 and TRBJ2-2; D is possibly TRBD2 (5 bases). The CDR3 runs to 15 residues. CDR1 SGHTA and CDR2 FQGNSA come from the germline V gene. The V end was cut by 4 bases, the J end by 6 bases, with 15 bases between. The CDR3 DNA sequence: TGTGCCAGCAGCTACGAGCGGACTGGCGCCGGGGAGCTGTTTTTT. Its protein is CASSYERTGAGELFF.

This clonotype was counted at least ten times. One junction end disagrees with the germline gene, perhaps due to a read error. The chain recombines TRBV30 with TRBJ2-2, with D perhaps matching TRBD1 or TRBD2 (5 bases each). The CDR3 has 11 residues. Per germline, CDR1 GTSNPN and CDR2 SVGIG (reference sequence). The CDR3 is CAGTRPGELFF. CDR3 DNA sequence: TGCGCAGGGACCCGACCCGGGGAGCTGTTTTTT.